The clone carrying this T cell receptor (beta chain) was seen more than once but under ten times. In the source study's methods: Amplifying reference gene primers gave estimates of nucleated cell counts. Assay used: immunoSEQ multiplex PCR; TCRdb lists only in-frame clones, some missing. That table is the source of V, J and clone size, and D and trimming were worked out from the DNA. This repertoire shows approximately 240,000 clones, about 85% found once; its top ten account for 18%. The sample belongs to a study of blood T cell repertoires in COVID-19. Background on the study: Samples representing acute and convalescent COVID-19 were sourced from the United States, Italy and Spain. PBMCs, B-cell-depleted T cells, or T cells were the source of the cDNA or gDNA that made up the material.

Trimming took 6 bases from V and 6 from J, leaving 15 bases between them. The CDR3 is 13 residues long. CDR1 and CDR2 from the germline V gene are SQVTM and ANQGSEA. This TCR came from a woman aged 80 or over with active or convalescent COVID-19. The sequenced sample consisted of peripheral blood. V gene TRBV29-1 combines with J gene TRBJ1-5, with D tentatively TRBD1 (6 bases). The CDR3, as DNA: TGCAGCGTCCAAACAGGGAACGGTCAGCCCCAGCATTTT. Its translation is CSVQTGNGQPQHF.